These T cell receptor beta chains were read from a single sample in a study of Ad26.COV2.S vaccination and SARS-CoV-2 variants. Sequencing was performed with immunoSEQ multiplex PCR; in TCRdb, only in-frame clones are kept and a portion is missing. The table has under 500,000 clones, 92% seen once. Sequenced material: peripheral blood, taken in a trial of Ad26.COV2.S vaccine versus placebo. The origin of the receptors is a person between 18 and 65 years old who received the Ad26.COV2.S COVID-19 vaccine or a placebo. Both conserved end residues are part of each CDR3. The order of the fields is clone size, V gene, D gene, J gene, CDR3 protein, CDR3 DNA. The D gene is left open where the match is weak. The size entry is marked missing in some rows and otherwise reads once, few, many or a size class.

-	TRBV6-5	-	TRBJ1-2	CASSYSNPSYGYTF	TGTGCCAGCAGTTACTCGAACCCGTCTTATGGCTACACCTTC
-	TRBV5-4	TRBD1	TRBJ2-1	CASRRGDRGDEQFF	TGTGCCAGCAGGCGGGGGGACAGGGGGGACGAGCAGTTCTTC
-	TRBV4-3	-	TRBJ2-3	CASSQVDGGGVGTDTQYF	TGCGCCAGCAGCCAAGTCGACGGTGGCGGGGTGGGTACAGATACGCAGTATTTT
once	TRBV9	TRBD2	TRBJ2-2	CASSPRRGAGYTGELFF	TGTGCCAGCAGCCCCCGCCGGGGAGCGGGGTATACCGGGGAGCTGTTTTTT
-	TRBV19	-	TRBJ1-1	CASSATVNTEAFF	TGTGCCAGTAGTGCCACAGTGAACACTGAAGCTTTCTTT
-	TRBV4-3	TRBD1	TRBJ2-7	CASSPGQGTYEQYF	TGCGCCAGCTCACCAGGACAGGGGACCTACGAGCAGTACTTC
-	TRBV27	TRBD1	TRBJ1-2	CASSLSSGTGWGYTF	TGTGCCAGCAGTTTATCGAGCGGGACAGGATGGGGCTACACCTTC
-	TRBV19	-	TRBJ1-4	CASSPNYINEKLFF	TGTGCCAGTAGTCCCAATTATATTAATGAAAAACTGTTTTTT
-	TRBV3-1/TRBV3-2	-	TRBJ2-5	CASSEETQYF	TGTGCCAGCAGCGAAGAGACCCAGTACTTC
-	TRBV27	-	TRBJ1-1	CASSQAGTEAFF	TGTGCCAGCAGCCAGGCAGGAACTGAAGCTTTCTTT
-	TRBV5-1	TRBD1	TRBJ1-3	CASSWGQGSGNTIYF	TGCGCCAGCAGCTGGGGACAGGGGTCTGGAAACACCATATATTTT
-	TRBV30	-	TRBJ1-1	CAWSVSPATEAFF	TGTGCCTGGAGTGTCTCACCGGCCACTGAAGCTTTCTTT
-	TRBV6-2/TRBV6-3	-	TRBJ2-1	CASSYSMDGGHPRRNEQFF	TGTGCCAGCAGTTACTCGATGGACGGGGGCCACCCCCGTCGCAATGAGCAGTTCTTC
-	TRBV7-9	-	TRBJ1-3	CASNRGNPSGNTIYF	TGTGCCAGCAACCGGGGGAACCCCTCTGGAAACACCATATATTTT
-	TRBV27	-	TRBJ2-7	CASTKRQGYANAGEQYF	TGTGCCAGCACCAAACGACAGGGCTACGCGAACGCGGGGGAGCAGTACTTC
-	TRBV6-5	TRBD2	TRBJ2-7	CASNPGGGIEQYF	TGTGCCAGCAACCCCGGGGGGGGCATCGAGCAGTACTTC
-	TRBV6-5	-	TRBJ2-2	CASSSGVGGELFF	TGTGCCAGCAGTTCAGGGGTCGGGGGGGAGCTGTTTTTT
once	TRBV7-9	-	TRBJ1-5	CASRQGNQPQHF	TGTGCCAGCCGACAGGGCAATCAGCCCCAGCATTTT
-	TRBV27	-	TRBJ2-7	CASSLMAGKIYEQYF	TGTGCCAGCAGTTTAATGGCAGGGAAGATCTACGAGCAGTACTTC
few	TRBV3-1/TRBV3-2	-	TRBJ1-4	CASSQGFNEKLFF	TGTGCCAGCAGCCAGGGTTTTAATGAAAAACTGTTTTTT
once	TRBV6-5	-	TRBJ2-1	CASSPMEQGKQFF	TGTGCCAGCAGTCCAATGGAACAGGGAAAGCAGTTCTTC
-	TRBV5-3	-	TRBJ2-7	CASPSGAETDHYEQYF	TGTGCCAGTCCCTCAGGGGCCGAAACGGACCACTACGAGCAGTACTTC
-	TRBV2	-	TRBJ1-2	CASSRTGIRGANYGYTF	TGTGCCAGCAGTAGAACCGGGATCAGGGGAGCTAACTATGGCTACACCTTC
-	TRBV28	TRBD1	TRBJ1-5	CASTAWEQGVGQPQHF	TGTGCCAGCACCGCTTGGGAACAGGGGGTCGGTCAGCCCCAGCATTTT
-	TRBV2	-	TRBJ2-3	CASSERGTGVRDTQYF	TGTGCCAGCAGTGAAAGAGGAACGGGGGTAAGAGATACGCAGTATTTT
-	TRBV9	-	TRBJ2-7	CASSAGEGGYEQYF	TGTGCCAGCAGCGCGGGCGAAGGGGGCTACGAGCAGTACTTC
-	TRBV6-6	TRBD1	TRBJ1-6	CASSPGQRGSPLHF	TGTGCCAGCAGTCCGGGACAGAGGGGTTCACCCCTCCACTTT
-	TRBV7-2	TRBD2	TRBJ2-2	CASSFVLAGNGELFF	TGTGCCAGCAGCTTTGTACTAGCGGGGAACGGGGAGCTGTTTTTT
-	TRBV19	TRBD2	TRBJ2-5	CASSPTSGGKETQYF	TGTGCCAGTAGTCCCACTAGCGGGGGGAAAGAGACCCAGTACTTC